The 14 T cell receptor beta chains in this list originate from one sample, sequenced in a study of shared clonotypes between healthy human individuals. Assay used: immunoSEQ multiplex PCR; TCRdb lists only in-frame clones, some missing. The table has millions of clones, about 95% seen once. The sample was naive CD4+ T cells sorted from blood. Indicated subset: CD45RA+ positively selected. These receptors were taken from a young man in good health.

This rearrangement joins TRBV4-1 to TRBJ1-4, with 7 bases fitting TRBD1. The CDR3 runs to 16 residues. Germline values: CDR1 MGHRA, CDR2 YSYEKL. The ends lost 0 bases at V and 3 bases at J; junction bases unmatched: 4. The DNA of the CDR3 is TGCGCCAGCAGCCAAGATCCGGGGACAGCTAATGAAAAACTGTTTTTT. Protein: CASSQDPGTANEKLFF.

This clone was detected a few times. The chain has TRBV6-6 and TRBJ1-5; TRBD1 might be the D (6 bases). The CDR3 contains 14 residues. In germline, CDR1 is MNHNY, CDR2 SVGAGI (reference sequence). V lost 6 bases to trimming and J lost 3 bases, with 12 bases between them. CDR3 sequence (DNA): TGTGCCAGCAGCAACACAGGGTACAATCAGCCCCAGCATTTT. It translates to CASSNTGYNQPQHF.

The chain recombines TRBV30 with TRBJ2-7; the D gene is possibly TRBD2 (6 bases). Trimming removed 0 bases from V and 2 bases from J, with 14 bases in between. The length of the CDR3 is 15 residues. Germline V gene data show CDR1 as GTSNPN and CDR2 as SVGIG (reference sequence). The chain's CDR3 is CAWSVGVGGAYEQYF. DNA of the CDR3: TGTGCCTGGAGTGTTGGTGTCGGAGGGGCCTACGAGCAGTACTTC.

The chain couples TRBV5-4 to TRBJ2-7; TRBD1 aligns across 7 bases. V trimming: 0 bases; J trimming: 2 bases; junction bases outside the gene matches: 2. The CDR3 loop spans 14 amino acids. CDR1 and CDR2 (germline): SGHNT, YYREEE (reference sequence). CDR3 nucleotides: TGTGCCAGCAGCTTGGACGGGACAGCCTACGAGCAGTACTTC. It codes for CASSLDGTAYEQYF.

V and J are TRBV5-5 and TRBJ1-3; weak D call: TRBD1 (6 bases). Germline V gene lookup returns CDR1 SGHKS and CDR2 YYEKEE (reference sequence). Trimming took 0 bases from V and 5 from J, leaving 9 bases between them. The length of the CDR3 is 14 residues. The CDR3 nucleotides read TGTGCCAGCAGCTTGGCAGGGGCTAGAAACACCATATATTTT. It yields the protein CASSLAGARNTIYF. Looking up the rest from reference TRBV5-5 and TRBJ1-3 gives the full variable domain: DAGVTQSPTHLIKTRGQQVTLRCSPISGHKSVSWYQQVLGQGPQFIFQYYEKEERGRGNFPDRFSARQFPNYSSELNVNALLLGDSALYLCASSLAGARNTIYFGEGSWLTVV.

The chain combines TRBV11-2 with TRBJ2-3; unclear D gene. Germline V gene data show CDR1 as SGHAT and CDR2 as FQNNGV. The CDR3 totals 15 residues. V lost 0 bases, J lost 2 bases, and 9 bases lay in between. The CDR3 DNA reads TGTGCCAGCAGCTTAGACGGCGTACACACAGATACGCAGTATTTT. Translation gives CASSLDGVHTDTQYF.

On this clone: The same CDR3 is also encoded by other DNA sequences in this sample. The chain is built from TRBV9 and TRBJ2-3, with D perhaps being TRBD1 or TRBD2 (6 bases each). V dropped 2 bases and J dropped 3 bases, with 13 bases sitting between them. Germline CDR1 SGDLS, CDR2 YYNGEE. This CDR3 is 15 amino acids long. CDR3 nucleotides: TGTGCCAGCAGCGTGTCGGGGGCAAGTACAGATACGCAGTATTTT. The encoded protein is CASSVSGASTDTQYF.

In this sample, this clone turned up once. The CDR3 DNA reads as TGTGCCAGCTCACCTGGAACTAGCGGAGACCGGACAGATACGCAGTATTTT. Protein sequence: CASSPGTSGDRTDTQYF. The genes are TRBV18 and TRBJ2-3; 8 positions agree with TRBD2. V trimming: 3 bases; J trimming: 3 bases; junction bases outside the gene matches: 11. The germline CDR1 and CDR2 sequences are KGHSH and LQKENI. CDR3 length: 17 residues.

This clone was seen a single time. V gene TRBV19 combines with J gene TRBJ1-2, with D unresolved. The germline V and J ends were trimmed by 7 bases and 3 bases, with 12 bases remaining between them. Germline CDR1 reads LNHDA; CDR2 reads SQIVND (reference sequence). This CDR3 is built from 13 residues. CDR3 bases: TGTGCCAGTACACTGGGCGGTTACTATGGCTACACCTTC. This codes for CASTLGGYYGYTF.

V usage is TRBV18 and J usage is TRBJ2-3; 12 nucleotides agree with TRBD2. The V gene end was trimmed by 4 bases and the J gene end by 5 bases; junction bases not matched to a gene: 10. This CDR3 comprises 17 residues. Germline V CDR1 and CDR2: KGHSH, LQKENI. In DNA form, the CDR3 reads TGTGCCAGCTCACACCGGACGGAACTAGCGGGAGGAGATACGCAGTATTTT. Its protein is CASSHRTELAGGDTQYF.

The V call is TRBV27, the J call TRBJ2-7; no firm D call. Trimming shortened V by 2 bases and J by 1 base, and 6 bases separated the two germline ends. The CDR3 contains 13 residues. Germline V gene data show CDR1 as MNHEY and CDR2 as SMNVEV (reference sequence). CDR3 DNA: TGTGCCAGCAGTTTAGCGTGGTCCTACGAGCAGTACTTC. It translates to CASSLAWSYEQYF.

The CDR3 nucleotides read TGCGCCAGCAGCCAAGCGCCTACTTCCACAGATACGCAGTATTTT. Amino acid sequence: CASSQAPTSTDTQYF. The chain joins TRBV4-3 to TRBJ2-3, with D unresolved. This CDR3 has 15 residues. Trimming cost V 1 base and J 2 bases, with 10 bases left between them. CDR1 LGHNA and CDR2 YSLEER come from the germline V gene.

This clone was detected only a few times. CDR3 protein: CASRPPGQGAYEQYF. CDR3 DNA sequence: TGTGCCAGCAGACCTCCGGGACAGGGAGCCTACGAGCAGTACTTC. The V and J genes are TRBV6-5 and TRBJ2-7; 9 bases are a match to TRBD1. The CDR3 extends over 15 amino acids. The V gene's germline CDR1 is MNHEY and CDR2 SVGAGI. The ends lost 6 bases at V and 2 bases at J; junction bases unmatched: 8.

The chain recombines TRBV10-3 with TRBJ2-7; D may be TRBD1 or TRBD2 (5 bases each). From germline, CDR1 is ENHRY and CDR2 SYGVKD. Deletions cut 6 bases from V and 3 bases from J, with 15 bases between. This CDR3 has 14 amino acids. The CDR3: CAISSRDGGYEQYF. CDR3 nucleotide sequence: TGTGCCATCAGCTCCCGCGATGGGGGCTACGAGCAGTACTTC.